Listed here are 17 T cell receptor beta chains from one sample, sequenced in a study of blood T cell repertoires in COVID-19. Generated by immunoSEQ multiplex PCR, the TCRdb table keeps only in-frame clones and is missing some. The sample holds about 48,000 clones, 70% to 90% seen once. The sequenced sample consisted of peripheral blood. These receptors originate from an elderly woman with acute or convalescent COVID-19.

This clone was observed once. The V and J genes are TRBV18 and TRBJ1-4; no clear D gene. V lost 3 bases to trimming and J lost 7 bases, with 12 bases between them. CDR3 length: 14 residues. Germline CDR1 KGHSH, CDR2 LQKENI. DNA for the CDR3: TGTGCCAGCTCACCTTCAGGTGGCCTTGAAAAACTGTTTTTT. Its translation is CASSPSGGLEKLFF.

The genes are TRBV3-1 (or the pseudogene TRBV3-2) and TRBJ2-1; 7 bases fit TRBD2. The CDR3 is made up of 18 amino acids. J lost 4 bases, V lost 0 bases, and 12 bases had no gene match. The germline gives CDR1 LGHDT, CDR2 YNNKEL (reference sequence). The CDR3 bases are TGTGCCAGCAGCCAAGAGGGGGTGCGGGGGTCCCGATACAATGAGCAGTTCTTC. This gives the protein CASSQEGVRGSRYNEQFF.

The V call is TRBV19, the J call TRBJ2-5, with 13 bases matching TRBD2. CDR3 size: 16 residues. The V and J ends lost 1 base and 7 bases, in that order; junction bases with no gene match: 6. CDR1 and CDR2 from the germline V gene are LNHDA and SQIVND (reference sequence). The CDR3: CASSIGTSGGLWTQYF. CDR3 coding DNA: TGTGCCAGTAGTATAGGGACTAGCGGGGGACTGTGGACCCAGTACTTC.

The V gene is TRBV27, the J gene TRBJ2-7, with TRBD2 matching over 7 bases. The CDR3 runs to 13 residues. The V gene end was trimmed by 5 bases and the J gene end by 3 bases; junction bases not matched to a gene: 4. Germline V CDR1 and CDR2: MNHEY, SMNVEV (reference sequence). The CDR3 reads CASSKLANYEQYF. The CDR3 DNA follows: TGTGCCAGCAGTAAACTAGCGAACTACGAGCAGTACTTC.

V usage is TRBV12-3 or TRBV12-4 and J usage is TRBJ2-7; maybe TRBD1 (5 bases). The CDR3 has 13 amino acids. Trimming cost V 4 bases and J 0 bases, with 7 bases left between them. The CDR3, as DNA: TGTGCCAGCAGTTCCACAGGCTCCTACGAGCAGTACTTC. Translation gives CASSSTGSYEQYF.

This clone occurred once. The chain uses TRBV6-2 or TRBV6-3 and TRBJ1-4, with D hard to call. Trimming pared 5 bases from V and 5 bases from J, leaving 15 bases between. The CDR3 runs 15 residues. Germline lookup yields CDR1 MNHEY and CDR2 SVGEGT. The CDR3 reads CASSPGLPGNEKLFF. CDR3 bases: TGTGCCAGCAGTCCCGGACTGCCGGGCAATGAAAAACTGTTTTTT.

Only one count was recorded for this clone. The V call is TRBV12-3 or TRBV12-4, the J call TRBJ1-2; possibly TRBD1 for D (6 bases). The CDR3 has 12 residues. V was shortened by 5 bases and J by 8 bases, with 12 bases between the two germline ends. Here the CDR3 DNA reads TGTGCCAGCAGTCCAAACAGGGTCGGCTACACCTTC. It is translated as CASSPNRVGYTF.

The V call is TRBV5-6, the J call TRBJ2-3, with 8 bases matching TRBD2. J gave up 0 bases and V 5 bases, and 14 bases lay outside the gene matches. Germline CDR1 is SGHDT and CDR2 is YYEEEE. The CDR3 is 18 amino acids. The CDR3 DNA follows: TGTGCCAGCAGGATGGGGGCTAGCGGGCCACGAAGCACAGATACGCAGTATTTT. Translation gives CASRMGASGPRSTDTQYF.

V usage is TRBV5-1 and J usage is TRBJ2-5; 12 positions agree with TRBD2. The ends lost 3 bases at V and 5 bases at J; junction bases unmatched: 2. CDR1 and CDR2 from the germline V gene are SGHRS and YFSETQ. This CDR3 comprises 14 residues. This CDR3 reads CASSSGTSGETQYF. The CDR3 DNA sequence: TGCGCCAGCAGCTCCGGGACTAGCGGGGAGACCCAGTACTTC. Looking up the rest from reference TRBV5-1 and TRBJ2-5 gives the full variable domain: KAGVTQTPRYLIKTRGQQVTLSCSPISGHRSVSWYQQTPGQGLQFLFEYFSETQRNKGNFPGRFSGRQFSNSRSEMNVSTLELGDSALYLCASSSGTSGETQYFGPGTRLLVL.

The V and J genes are TRBV2 and TRBJ1-5; D unclear. V dropped 4 bases and J dropped 0 bases, with 10 bases sitting between them. The CDR3 is made up of 15 amino acids. Germline CDR1 is SNHLY and CDR2 is FYNNEI. CDR3 DNA: TGTGCCAGCAGTGTGGAGAGTTCTAGCAATCAGCCCCAGCATTTT. Translating it yields CASSVESSSNQPQHF.

This clone was counted a single time. The chain recombines TRBV3-1 (or the pseudogene TRBV3-2) with TRBJ1-1; D is perhaps TRBD1 (6 bases). Germline loops: CDR1 LGHDT, CDR2 YNNKEL (reference sequence). The V end was cut by 4 bases, the J end by 1 base, with 10 bases between. The CDR3 consists of 14 residues. CDR3 sequence reads: CASSLGTTNTEAFF. Here the CDR3 DNA reads TGTGCCAGCAGCCTCGGGACAACGAACACTGAAGCTTTCTTT.

The gene calls are TRBV29-1 and TRBJ1-1, with D unresolved. Trimming cost V 4 bases and J 0 bases, with 12 bases left between them. This CDR3 region has 14 residues. CDR1 is SQVTM and CDR2 is ANQGSEA in the germline V gene. The CDR3 coding sequence is TGCAGCGTTGTCGCTAGCGCCCTGAACACTGAAGCTTTCTTT. This translates into CSVVASALNTEAFF.

The chain is built from TRBV14 and TRBJ2-7; D perhaps matches TRBD2 (5 bases). Trimming removed 1 base from V and 3 bases from J, with 13 bases in between. Germline V gene lookup returns CDR1 SGHDN and CDR2 FVKESK. CDR3 length equals 15 residues. DNA for the CDR3: TGTGCCAGCAGCCAAGCCCTGAGAGGGAACTACGAGCAGTACTTC. This encodes CASSQALRGNYEQYF.

The chain combines TRBV27 with TRBJ1-1, with 8 bases identical to TRBD1. Germline trimming cut 3 bases from V and 4 bases from J; bases unmatched to any gene: 4. This CDR3 comprises 14 residues. Germline V gene data show CDR1 as MNHEY and CDR2 as SMNVEV (reference sequence). The CDR3 loop reads CASSLDRVGTEAFF. As DNA, the CDR3 is TGTGCCAGCAGTTTGGACAGGGTAGGCACTGAAGCTTTCTTT.

In its sample, this clone was seen a few times. The genes are TRBV2 and TRBJ1-5; TRBD1 matches at 9 bases. CDR3 length: 15 amino acids. Looked up from germline, CDR1 is SNHLY and CDR2 is FYNNEI. V trimming: 5 bases; J trimming: 2 bases; junction bases outside the gene matches: 4. CDR3 residues: CASSPRTGGNQPQHF. The CDR3 nucleotides read TGTGCCAGCAGTCCGCGGACAGGGGGCAATCAGCCCCAGCATTTT.

The J gene is TRBJ1-1, the V gene TRBV14; 10 bases align to TRBD1. This CDR3 has 14 amino acids. Per the germline V gene, CDR1 is SGHDN and CDR2 is FVKESK. Trimming removed 4 bases from V and 3 bases from J; junction bases left unmatched: 2. The CDR3 nucleotides are TGTGCCAGCAGCCGGGACAGGGGTCACACTGAAGCTTTCTTT. Amino acid sequence: CASSRDRGHTEAFF.

In the case of this clone: At the DNA level, this CDR3 is encoded by other sequences in the same sample as well. CDR3 nucleotides: TGTGCTAGTGGTTTTTGGAGCAGGGGTCGTAATGAAAAACTGTTTTTT. Translating it yields CASGFWSRGRNEKLFF. This chain connects TRBV12-5 to TRBJ1-4; tentatively, D is TRBD1 (6 bases). The CDR3 totals 16 residues. Germline CDR1 reads LGHNT; CDR2 reads FRNRAP. V dropped 3 bases and J dropped 4 bases, with 15 bases sitting between them.